This is a list of T cell receptor beta chains from one sample in a study of graft-versus-host responses after intestinal transplantation. Which antigens these TCRs recognize remains unknown. The table came from immunoSEQ multiplex PCR; TCRdb's copy has only in-frame clones and leaves some out. This table has nearly 90,000 clones, roughly four fifths appearing once. Source: unstimulated CD8+ T cells sorted from spleen or lymph node cells, taken before intestinal transplant. The source is a human donor who received an intestinal transplant. Both conserved end residues are part of each CDR3. D genes are given only for firm matches. Some rows mark clone size as missing; the rest say once, few, many or name a class of expanded clone.

V: TRBV9; J: TRBJ2-3; D: TRBD1; size: NA; CDR3: CASSVEGGTGADTQYF; DNA: TGTGCCAGCAGCGTAGAGGGCGGGACAGGGGCAGATACGCAGTATTTT
V: TRBV7-9; J: TRBJ2-7; D: NA; size: NA; CDR3: CASSSAPGEQYF; DNA: TGTGCCAGCAGCTCGGCCCCTGGCGAGCAGTACTTC
V: TRBV28; J: TRBJ2-1; D: NA; size: NA; CDR3: CASSSRTIYYNEQFF; DNA: TGTGCCAGCAGTTCCCGGACTATTTACTACAATGAGCAGTTCTTC
V: TRBV4-1; J: TRBJ1-4; D: NA; size: NA; CDR3: CASSPIGGQHEKLFF; DNA: TGCGCCAGCAGCCCTATTGGGGGCCAGCATGAAAAACTGTTTTTT
V: TRBV5-1; J: TRBJ2-7; D: NA; size: NA; CDR3: CASFDISYEQYF; DNA: TGCGCCAGCTTTGACATTTCCTACGAGCAGTACTTC
V: TRBV7-2; J: TRBJ2-7; D: NA; size: NA; CDR3: CASSSGPDPLEQYF; DNA: TGTGCCAGCAGCTCGGGACCTGATCCCCTCGAGCAGTACTTC
V: TRBV6-1; J: TRBJ2-3; D: NA; size: NA; CDR3: CASSVYGADTQYF; DNA: TGTGCCAGCAGTGTATATGGTGCAGATACGCAGTATTTT
V: TRBV6-1; J: TRBJ1-5; D: NA; size: NA; CDR3: CASISGTLDNQPQHF; DNA: TGTGCCAGCATATCCGGGACATTGGACAATCAGCCCCAGCATTTT
V: TRBV6-5; J: TRBJ2-3; D: NA; size: NA; CDR3: CASTPRVLTDTQYF; DNA: TGTGCCAGCACTCCCAGGGTGCTAACAGATACGCAGTATTTT
V: TRBV4-2; J: TRBJ1-1; D: NA; size: NA; CDR3: CASSQYRDTEAFF; DNA: TGTGCCAGCAGCCAGTACAGGGACACTGAAGCTTTCTTT
V: TRBV6-5; J: TRBJ1-1; D: NA; size: NA; CDR3: CASSYGIMNTEAFF; DNA: TGTGCCAGCAGTTACGGGATAATGAACACTGAAGCTTTCTTT
V: TRBV7-6; J: TRBJ2-3; D: TRBD2; size: NA; CDR3: CASSLSGGTDTQYF; DNA: TGTGCCAGCAGCTTGAGCGGGGGCACAGATACGCAGTATTTT
V: TRBV7-6; J: TRBJ2-7; D: NA; size: few; CDR3: CASSWGSPYEQYF; DNA: TGTGCCAGCAGCTGGGGCAGCCCCTACGAGCAGTACTTC
V: TRBV11-2; J: TRBJ1-3; D: NA; size: NA; CDR3: CASSLVNYSGNTIYF; DNA: TGTGCCAGCAGCTTAGTAAATTACTCTGGAAACACCATATATTTT
V: TRBV4-1; J: TRBJ2-5; D: NA; size: few; CDR3: CASSQAELLGGGQETQYF; DNA: TGCGCCAGCAGCCAAGCCGAACTACTCGGGGGTGGTCAAGAGACCCAGTACTTC
V: TRBV4-1; J: TRBJ2-6; D: TRBD1; size: NA; CDR3: CASRTRTGGNSGANVLTF; DNA: TGCGCCAGCAGAACTCGGACAGGGGGAAACTCTGGGGCCAACGTCCTGACTTTC
V: TRBV7-9; J: TRBJ1-3; D: NA; size: NA; CDR3: CASSRHQRSSGNTIYF; DNA: TGTGCCAGCAGCCGTCACCAGAGGAGCTCTGGAAACACCATATATTTT
V: TRBV28; J: TRBJ2-3; D: TRBD1; size: NA; CDR3: CASSLGQGTDTQYF; DNA: TGTGCCAGCAGTTTGGGACAGGGCACAGATACGCAGTATTTT
V: TRBV4-1; J: TRBJ1-4; D: NA; size: NA; CDR3: CASSPPHSRITNEKLFF; DNA: TGCGCCAGCAGCCCCCCCCACAGCAGGATCACAAATGAAAAACTGTTTTTT
V: TRBV5-1; J: TRBJ2-3; D: TRBD2; size: NA; CDR3: CASSLLAGGTDTQYF; DNA: TGCGCCAGCAGCCTACTAGCGGGGGGCACAGATACGCAGTATTTT